The 27 T cell receptor beta chains listed next were all sequenced from one sample in a study of OX40 agonist ivuxolimab in advanced cancers. Sequenced by immunoSEQ multiplex PCR; TCRdb stores in-frame clones only, minus some. The repertoire consists of roughly 55,000 clones, with 80% occurring once and the leading ten covering roughly 4.5%. The starting material was CD4+ or CD8+ T cells sorted from blood, obtained in a trial of the OX40 agonist ivuxolimab. These receptors were collected from an adult with an advanced solid tumor such as melanoma, head and neck, liver or kidney cancer.

V usage is TRBV6-5 and J usage is TRBJ1-1; D unclear. Germline-derived CDR1 and CDR2 are MNHEY and SVGAGI. Trimming removed 6 bases at V and 0 bases at J, with 11 bases between. This CDR3 region has 14 residues. CDR3 DNA sequence: TGTGCCAGCAGGCGAGTACCGATGAACACTGAAGCTTTCTTT. Its translation is CASRRVPMNTEAFF.

J is TRBJ1-1 and V is TRBV11-2, with TRBD1 as a possible D gene (6 bases). Germline V CDR1 and CDR2: SGHAT, FQNNGV. V lost 5 bases, J lost 3 bases, and 13 bases lay in between. The CDR3 covers 14 residues. CDR3 protein: CASSLKGGHTEAFF. The CDR3 bases are TGTGCCAGCAGCCTCAAAGGGGGGCACACTGAAGCTTTCTTT.

In this sample, this clone turned up a few times. The rearrangement joins TRBV19 to TRBJ2-7; possibly TRBD1 or TRBD2 for D (5 bases each). Per germline, CDR1 LNHDA and CDR2 SQIVND (reference sequence). V shed 4 bases and J shed 6 bases, with 19 bases lying between them. This CDR3 contains 15 residues. The CDR3 is CASSTPRDGGFEQYF. In nucleotides, the CDR3 is TGTGCCAGTAGTACCCCAAGGGACGGAGGATTCGAGCAGTACTTC. The complete variable domain, with remaining parts taken from reference TRBV19 and TRBJ2-7, reads DGGITQSPKYLFRKEGQNVTLSCEQNLNHDAMYWYRQDPGQGLRLIYYSQIVNDFQKGDIAEGYSVSREKKESFPLTVTSAQKNPTAFYLCASSTPRDGGFEQYFGPGTRLTVT.

The chain couples TRBV5-1 to TRBJ2-2; D is unclear. The CDR3 loop spans 15 amino acids. Germline V gene data show CDR1 as SGHRS and CDR2 as YFSETQ. V was trimmed by 0 bases and J by 3 bases, leaving 9 bases between them. CDR3 region: CASSLVGRYTGELFF. DNA for the CDR3: TGCGCCAGCAGCTTGGTCGGCAGGTACACCGGGGAGCTGTTTTTT.

The V call is TRBV6-6, the J call TRBJ1-5; possible D gene TRBD1, 6 bases. Between the trimmed V and J ends, which lost 0 bases and 6 bases, there was a span of 12 bases. CDR3 length: 15 residues. Germline V gene sequence: CDR1 MNHNY, CDR2 SVGAGI (reference sequence). CDR3 sequence (DNA): TGTGCCAGCAGTTACTCGAGGGGGGGGTCTCAGCCCCAGCATTTT. Protein: CASSYSRGGSQPQHF.

In the case of this clone: Different DNA sequences within this sample yield the same CDR3. The V gene is TRBV19, the J gene TRBJ2-2; no clear D gene. The CDR3 loop spans 17 amino acids. V lost 3 bases to trimming and J lost 3 bases, with 17 bases between them. Per germline, CDR1 LNHDA and CDR2 SQIVND (reference sequence). The CDR3 sequence is CASSINTVHTYTGELFF. CDR3 bases: TGTGCCAGTAGTATTAATACAGTCCATACCTACACCGGGGAGCTGTTTTTT. Combining the CDR3 with reference TRBV19 and TRBJ2-2 gives the whole variable domain DGGITQSPKYLFRKEGQNVTLSCEQNLNHDAMYWYRQDPGQGLRLIYYSQIVNDFQKGDIAEGYSVSREKKESFPLTVTSAQKNPTAFYLCASSINTVHTYTGELFFGEGSRLTVL.

V usage is TRBV28 and J usage is TRBJ1-2; D is undetermined. Germline V gene sequence: CDR1 MDHEN, CDR2 SYDVKM. The V gene lost 0 bases and the J gene lost 4 bases, with 3 bases spanning the gap. CDR3 length: 12 amino acids. Here the CDR3 DNA reads TGTGCCAGCAGTTTATGGGCCTATGGCTACACCTTC. As protein: CASSLWAYGYTF.

V and J are TRBV5-1 and TRBJ2-7; 12 nucleotides align to TRBD1. Looked up from germline, CDR1 is SGHRS and CDR2 is YFSETQ. The CDR3 totals 16 residues. The junction had 7 bases not matched to a gene; V was cut back by 0 bases and J by 6 bases. CDR3 in amino acids: CASSLVGGTGGVEQYF. The DNA of the CDR3 is TGCGCCAGCAGCTTGGTAGGTGGGACAGGGGGCGTCGAGCAGTACTTC. The whole variable domain, filled in from reference TRBV5-1 and TRBJ2-7, reads KAGVTQTPRYLIKTRGQQVTLSCSPISGHRSVSWYQQTPGQGLQFLFEYFSETQRNKGNFPGRFSGRQFSNSRSEMNVSTLELGDSALYLCASSLVGGTGGVEQYFGPGTRLTVT.

This clone was counted a few times. J is TRBJ2-1 and V is TRBV18, with 12 bases matching TRBD2. The CDR3 contains 16 residues. Germline CDR1 KGHSH, CDR2 LQKENI. V lost 4 bases, J lost 4 bases, and 5 bases stayed unmatched. CDR3: CASSLTLAGGYNEQFF. As DNA, the CDR3 is TGTGCCAGCTCACTTACACTAGCGGGAGGTTACAATGAGCAGTTCTTC.

The gene calls are TRBV15 and TRBJ1-4; D gene uncertain. Looked up from germline, CDR1 is LNHNV and CDR2 is YYDKDF (reference sequence). CDR3 size: 13 residues. Trimming removed 5 bases from V and 8 bases from J, with 12 bases in between. The CDR3 spells CATSPYAGEKLFF. The CDR3, as DNA: TGTGCCACCAGCCCATATGCCGGGGAAAAACTGTTTTTT.

The chain recombines TRBV7-8 with TRBJ1-1; 7 nucleotides agree with TRBD1. Germline V gene lookup returns CDR1 SGHVS and CDR2 FQNEAQ. V shed 5 bases, J shed 5 bases, and the junction held 11 bases outside the gene matches. This CDR3 region has 15 residues. CDR3 DNA sequence: TGTGCCAGCAGCCTTTACGACAGGGTCGGAACTGAAGCTTTCTTT. Its translation is CASSLYDRVGTEAFF.

This chain links TRBV6-5 with TRBJ2-1; D remains unclear. The CDR3 sequence is 12 residues long. Germline V lookup: CDR1 MNHEY, CDR2 SVGAGI. The V gene lost 1 base and the J gene lost 7 bases, with 5 bases spanning the gap. CDR3 sequence reads: CASSYWGNEQFF. For the CDR3, the DNA is TGTGCCAGCAGTTACTGGGGTAATGAGCAGTTCTTC.

This clone was observed a few times. The V gene is TRBV7-6, the J gene TRBJ2-2; tentative D call: TRBD1 (6 bases). The germline CDR1 and CDR2 sequences are SGHVS and FNYEAQ. The ends were cut back, 2 bases at V and 0 bases at J, with 16 bases in the middle. CDR3 size: 18 residues. This CDR3 reads CASSLNRAGVANTGELFF. CDR3 coding DNA: TGTGCCAGCAGCTTAAATAGGGCAGGGGTCGCGAACACCGGGGAGCTGTTTTTT. The full variable domain, rest sourced from reference TRBV7-6 and TRBJ2-2, is GAGVSQSPRYKVTKRGQDVALRCDPISGHVSLYWYRQALGQGPEFLTYFNYEAQQDKSGLPNDRFSAERPEGSISTLTIQRTEQRDSAMYRCASSLNRAGVANTGELFFGEGSRLTVL.

This clone was observed a few times. The rearrangement joins TRBV5-1 to TRBJ2-2; unclear D gene. Germline-derived CDR1 and CDR2 are SGHRS and YFSETQ. Trimming stripped 0 bases from V and 2 bases from J, with 8 bases between. The CDR3 sequence is 15 residues long. This CDR3 reads CASSLGQFNTGELFF. CDR3 in DNA: TGCGCCAGCAGCTTGGGACAATTCAACACCGGGGAGCTGTTTTTT.

The chain combines TRBV28 with TRBJ1-3; D uncertain. V lost 7 bases and J 0 bases, leaving 10 bases between the germline ends. The CDR3 runs to 14 residues. Germline V gives CDR1 MDHEN, CDR2 SYDVKM. The CDR3 region is CASTPDSSGNTIYF. CDR3 DNA: TGTGCCAGCACCCCCGATTCCTCTGGAAACACCATATATTTT.

This chain connects TRBV9 to TRBJ2-5; 7 bases match TRBD1. Germline V CDR1 and CDR2: SGDLS, YYNGEE. The CDR3 is 15 amino acids. Trimming took 0 bases from V and 5 from J; bases not matched to a gene: 7. The CDR3 spells CASSVATGNSETQYF. As DNA, the CDR3 is TGTGCCAGCAGCGTAGCGACAGGGAACAGTGAGACCCAGTACTTC.

The chain employs TRBV19 and TRBJ2-2; 9 bases fit TRBD1. V lost 6 bases to trimming and J lost 0 bases; unmatched junction nucleotides: 5. The CDR3 is 16 amino acids. Germline assignment: CDR1 LNHDA and CDR2 SQIVND (reference sequence). The CDR3 DNA reads as TGTGCCAGTAGGGAACAGGGGGCAGCGAACACCGGGGAGCTGTTTTTT. This encodes CASREQGAANTGELFF.

The rearrangement links TRBV19 to TRBJ2-7; D uncertain. The CDR3 runs to 13 residues. Trimming removed 4 bases at V and 3 bases at J, with 10 bases between. From germline, CDR1 is LNHDA and CDR2 SQIVND (reference sequence). CDR3 bases: TGTGCCAGTAGTACTCGGCAGCTCTACGAGCAGTACTTC. Translation gives CASSTRQLYEQYF.

This rearrangement joins TRBV7-8 to TRBJ1-3, with a weak D call TRBD1 (6 bases). V gave up 2 bases and J gave up 2 bases, with 13 bases separating them. The CDR3 has 16 residues. Germline V lookup: CDR1 SGHVS, CDR2 FQNEAQ. CDR3 loop: CASSLLLGATGNTIYF. The CDR3 region has the DNA TGTGCCAGCAGCTTACTACTGGGGGCGACTGGAAACACCATATATTTT.

The gene calls are TRBV30 and TRBJ1-3; possibly TRBD1 for D (5 bases). CDR1 GTSNPN and CDR2 SVGIG come from the germline V gene (reference sequence). V shed 4 bases and J shed 2 bases, with 9 bases lying between them. This CDR3 contains 13 residues. The CDR3 protein is CAWTKGTGNTIYF. CDR3 coding DNA: TGTGCCTGGACAAAGGGGACTGGAAACACCATATATTTT.

V and J are TRBV7-2 and TRBJ1-2; D gene ambiguous. V lost 1 base to trimming and J lost 8 bases, with 14 bases between them. Germline lookup yields CDR1 SGHTA and CDR2 FQGNSA. The CDR3 is 14 amino acids. For the CDR3, the DNA is TGTGCCAGCAGCTTAGTATCCCCAGTTGAGGGCTACACCTTC. This sequence encodes CASSLVSPVEGYTF.

V gene TRBV6-6 combines with J gene TRBJ2-3; maybe TRBD1 (6 bases). This CDR3 has 12 residues. V lost 5 bases and J 11 bases, leaving 14 bases between the germline ends. Germline CDR1 MNHNY, CDR2 SVGAGI (reference sequence). The CDR3 reads CASSQQTGRQYF. In DNA, the CDR3 is TGTGCCAGCAGTCAACAGACAGGCCGGCAGTATTTT.

The rearrangement links TRBV19 to TRBJ2-1; D may correspond to TRBD1 or TRBD2 (6 bases each). This CDR3 is 12 amino acids long. Per germline, CDR1 LNHDA and CDR2 SQIVND (reference sequence). The V gene lost 5 bases and the J gene lost 9 bases, with 11 bases spanning the gap. The CDR3 protein is CASSVGGGEQFF. CDR3 nucleotides: TGTGCCAGTAGTGTCGGGGGCGGTGAGCAGTTCTTC. Variable domain in full (rest from reference TRBV19 and TRBJ2-1): DGGITQSPKYLFRKEGQNVTLSCEQNLNHDAMYWYRQDPGQGLRLIYYSQIVNDFQKGDIAEGYSVSREKKESFPLTVTSAQKNPTAFYLCASSVGGGEQFFGPGTRLTVL.

This clone has a handful of counts. The chain recombines TRBV11-2 with TRBJ2-7; 8 bases are shared with TRBD1. Trimming took 7 bases from V and 0 from J; bases not matched to a gene: 17. Germline loops: CDR1 SGHAT, CDR2 FQNNGV. The CDR3 sequence is 18 residues long. CDR3 DNA sequence: TGTGCCAGCAACTCACGAAACCGGGACAGGCGAAGCTCCTACGAGCAGTACTTC. Translating gives CASNSRNRDRRSSYEQYF.

This sequence joins TRBV5-1 and TRBJ1-1; D is ambiguous. The CDR3 contains 15 residues. Germline-derived CDR1 and CDR2 are SGHRS and YFSETQ. V was trimmed by 4 bases and J by 2 bases, leaving 15 bases between them. CDR3 sequence: CASSLVTGFNTEAFF. CDR3 sequence (DNA): TGCGCCAGCAGCCTGGTTACGGGTTTTAACACTGAAGCTTTCTTT.

The V call is TRBV5-1, the J call TRBJ1-2; no definite D call. V was shortened by 2 bases and J by 3 bases, with 14 bases between the two germline ends. The CDR3 consists of 15 residues. Germline CDR1 is SGHRS and CDR2 is YFSETQ. This CDR3 reads CASSFIPDGDYGYTF. CDR3 DNA: TGCGCCAGCAGCTTCATTCCCGACGGAGACTATGGCTACACCTTC.

This clone was found a few times. This chain connects TRBV10-2 to TRBJ2-1; D unclear. Trimming stripped 8 bases from V and 7 bases from J, with 12 bases between. The length of the CDR3 is 12 residues. CDR1 WSHSY and CDR2 SAAADI come from the germline V gene. The CDR3 is CASLSTRNEQFF. As DNA, the CDR3 is TGCGCCAGCTTGAGTACTCGGAATGAGCAGTTCTTC.